This T cell receptor beta chain derives from a study of T cells in Graves' hyperthyroidism and ophthalmopathy. Notes on the study in general: Among thyroid clonotypes expanded above 0.001, most also appeared in blood.

To note about this clonotype: The target antigen is unknown. Possible read error: a much larger clone is one base away.

It was RNA transcripts that yielded the amplified TCR beta CDR3 regions. First-round RT-PCR of the TCR CDR3 relied on the HTBI primer set. One entry per CDR3 protein, called by TCRdb with MiXCR from the multiplex PCR reads. The table has around 440,000 distinct CDR3 sequences, more than 15% seen once. Patients counted as stable if ophthalmopathy did not develop within 18 months. The study left out patients who had uncontrolled infection, other autoimmune disease, pregnancy or lactation. 10 ml fresh peripheral blood yielded the PBMCs. From germline, CDR1 is LNHNV and CDR2 YYDKDF (reference sequence). The CDR3 totals 15 residues.

The sequence derives from a woman aged 18-30 years with Graves' hyperthyroidism. This chain links TRBV15 with TRBJ2-5; no firm D call. Sequencing was performed on blood. CDR3 amino acids: CATSRDRWVQGTQYF. CDR3 nucleotide sequence: TGTGCCACCAGCAGAGATCGGTGGGTCCAAGGGACCCAGTACTTC.